This entry concerns a single TCR beta chain. Ten or more counts support this clonotype. Its target antigen remains unknown. Base qualities are not provided; no much larger clone lies one nucleotide away. The data are from a study of T cells in Graves' hyperthyroidism and ophthalmopathy (dated by TCRdb to 2018 to 2020). Notes on the research overall: Peripheral blood was sampled at the time of initial diagnosis, prior to any treatment. For training and testing, the 100 or so patients in the discovery cohort were randomly divided in a 7:3 ratio. TCR V-J signatures able to tell the groups apart were searched for in a discovery cohort of 90 to 100 patients, of whom approximately 40 had Graves' ophthalmopathy and about 60 had stable Graves' hyperthyroidism. Prospective prediction of ophthalmopathy was tested in an independent validation cohort consisting of roughly 20 hyperthyroidism patients and over 15 patients who later progressed to ophthalmopathy. After sampling, hyperthyroidism patients received methimazole starting at 30 mg daily, and ophthalmopathy patients received high-dose intravenous methylprednisolone. Thyroid tissue and blood T-cell repertoires from several Graves' hyperthyroidism patients were also compared in the study. The paper describes TCR Vbeta CDR3 sequencing of some 130 peripheral blood samples, made up of 43 ophthalmopathy patients, more than 70 hyperthyroidism patients and some 17 progressor patients.

Amplification of TCR beta CDR3 regions was carried out from RNA transcripts. A first-round RT-PCR of the TCR CDR3 used the HTBI primer set with the Qiagen OneStep RT-PCR kit. Libraries were constructed in a second round of multiplex PCR, after which size selection and purification were performed. Libraries were sequenced paired-end with 100 bp reads on an Illumina HiSeq2000. The paper's data handling went like this. SOAPnuke was used to process the raw data, throwing out any read that contained adapters or uncalled bases, had a mean Phred below 15, or lacked an exact constant-primer or identifier match. High-quality paired reads were merged using COPE v1.2.5, and each unique nucleotide sequence was defined as a clonotype. MiTCR v1.1 was used to align the clonotypes against IMGT TRBV, TRBD and TRBJ reference segments. Analysis was restricted to V-J combinations with a frequency above 0.0001, which covered 98% to 99.2% of repertoires. A TCS score was defined as the ratio between F50 (clonal expansion) and ExV (chaos), using BLOSUM62-based TCRdist between CDR3 peptides within each V-J. Welch's t-statistics and random forest reduced roughly 530 V-J features to roughly 13, which were used in a naive Bayes classifier (R e1071). The public reads were reanalyzed by TCRdb: fastp trimming at Q25, MiXCR alignment, in-frame beta chains only. Identical CDR3 proteins give one entry, which carries the most common genes and DNA. The V and J calls were not made by the authors but by TCRdb's processing. The sample profile shows about 340,000 distinct CDR3 sequences; 15% to 20% of them were found once. The biggest ten clones account for approximately 49% of the sample.

Graves' hyperthyroidism was defined as stable when no progression to ophthalmopathy occurred over 18 months of follow-up. Hyperthyroidism patients were aged 18 to 65 years and newly diagnosed, with disease duration of less than 2 months. Any patient with an uncontrolled infection, another autoimmune disease, pregnancy or lactation was excluded. Diagnoses relied on clinical symptoms, serum thyroxine and TRAb, thyroid ultrasound and orbital computed tomography. PBMCs were separated from 10 ml of fresh peripheral blood using Ficoll-Paque density gradient centrifugation. Total RNA was extracted with Trizol reagent, and quality was checked on an Agilent 2100 Bioanalyzer. Overall study outcomes, separate from this receptor: Sample size was not statistically predetermined, and investigators were not blinded to group allocation. In validation, the model predicted progression to ophthalmopathy with about 71% sensitivity and 72% to 85% specificity, a median of roughly seven months before onset. Most expanded thyroid clonotypes (frequency above 0.001) were also found in blood, which suggests that blood repertoires may mirror thyroid immune responses. Ophthalmopathy was separated from stable hyperthyroidism by a 13 V-J signature model, with around 88% sensitivity and approximately 81% specificity obtained in cross-validation and 80%/75% obtained in testing.

Deletion took 4 bases off V and 0 bases off J, with a span of 10 bases between the germline ends. Reading from cysteine to phenylalanine, the CDR3 counts 15 amino acids. Only CDR3 DNA is held: 45 bases, read in frame from base 1. The CDR1 and CDR2 encoded by the germline V gene are MNHNS and SASEGT. The sequence was collected from a woman in her 50s with Graves' hyperthyroidism. The sequence links TRBV6-1 to TRBJ2-1; 5 matching bases give a weak D call of TRBD2. The specimen was blood. The DNA sequence is as follows: TGTGCCAGCAGTGGAGGGTTCTTCTCCTACAATGAGCAGTTCTTC. The encoded protein is CASSGGFFSYNEQFF.